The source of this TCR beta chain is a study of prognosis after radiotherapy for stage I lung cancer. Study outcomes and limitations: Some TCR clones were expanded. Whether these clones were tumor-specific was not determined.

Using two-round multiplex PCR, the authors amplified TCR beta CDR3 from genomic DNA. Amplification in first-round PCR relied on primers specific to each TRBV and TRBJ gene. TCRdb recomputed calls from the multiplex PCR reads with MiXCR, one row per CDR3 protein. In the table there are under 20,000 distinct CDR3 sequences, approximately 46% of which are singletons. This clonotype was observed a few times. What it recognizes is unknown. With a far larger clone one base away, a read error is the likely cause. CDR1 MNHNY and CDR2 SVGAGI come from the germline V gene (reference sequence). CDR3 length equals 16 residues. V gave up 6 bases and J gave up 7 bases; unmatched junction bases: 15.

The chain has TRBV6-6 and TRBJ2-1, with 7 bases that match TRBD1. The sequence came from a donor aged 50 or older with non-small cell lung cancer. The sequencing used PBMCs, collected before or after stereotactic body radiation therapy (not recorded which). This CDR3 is CASSPIPVQGRNEQFF. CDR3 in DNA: TGTGCCAGCAGCCCCATCCCCGTACAGGGGCGGAATGAGCAGTTCTTC.